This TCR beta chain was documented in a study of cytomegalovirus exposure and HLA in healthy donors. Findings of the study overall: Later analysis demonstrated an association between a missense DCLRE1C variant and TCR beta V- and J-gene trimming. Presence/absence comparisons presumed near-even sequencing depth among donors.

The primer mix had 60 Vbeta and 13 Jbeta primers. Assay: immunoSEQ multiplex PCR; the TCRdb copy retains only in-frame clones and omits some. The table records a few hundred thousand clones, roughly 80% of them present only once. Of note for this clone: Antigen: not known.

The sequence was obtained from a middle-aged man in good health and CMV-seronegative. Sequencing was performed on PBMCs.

In DNA form, the CDR3 reads TGTGCCAGTAGTATACGCCACAGGGCGGATTCACCCCTCCACTTT. Translation: CASSIRHRADSPLHF. This chain connects TRBV19 to TRBJ1-6; a weak D match, TRBD1 (6 bases). With 2 bases removed from V and 8 bases from J, the gap between germline ends came to 13 bases. Germline V CDR1 and CDR2: LNHDA, SQIVND (reference sequence). This CDR3 has 15 residues.